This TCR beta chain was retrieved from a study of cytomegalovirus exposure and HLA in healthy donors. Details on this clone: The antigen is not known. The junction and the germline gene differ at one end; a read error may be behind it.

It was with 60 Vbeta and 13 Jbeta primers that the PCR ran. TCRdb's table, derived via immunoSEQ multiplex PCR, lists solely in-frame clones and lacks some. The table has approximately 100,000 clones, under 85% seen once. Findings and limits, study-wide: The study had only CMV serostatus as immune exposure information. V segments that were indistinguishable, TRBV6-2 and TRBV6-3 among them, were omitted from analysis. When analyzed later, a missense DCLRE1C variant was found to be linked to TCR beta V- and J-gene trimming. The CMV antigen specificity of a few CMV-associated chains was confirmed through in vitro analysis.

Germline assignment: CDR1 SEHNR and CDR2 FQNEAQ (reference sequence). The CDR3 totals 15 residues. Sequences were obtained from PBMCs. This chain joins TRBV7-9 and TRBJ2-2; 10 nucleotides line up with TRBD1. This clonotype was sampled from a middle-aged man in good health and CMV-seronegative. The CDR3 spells CSSSRTGGNTGELFF. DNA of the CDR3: TGTTCCAGCAGCCGGACAGGGGGTAACACCGGGGAGCTGTTTTTT.